The 16 T cell receptor beta chains given below trace back to one sample, sequenced in a study of somatic mutations in cytotoxic T cells in rheumatoid arthritis. Profiled with immunoSEQ multiplex PCR; TCRdb holds only in-frame clones, not every one. The repertoire holds roughly 20,000 clones, around 80% seen once, with approximately 10% in the top ten. Sequenced sample: CD8+ T cells sorted from blood. These TCRs come from an adult with rheumatoid arthritis.

This rearrangement joins TRBV6-1 to TRBJ2-7, with 8 nucleotides matching TRBD1. J was trimmed by 5 bases and V by 5 bases; bases with no gene match: 8. The CDR3 spans 14 residues. Germline lookup yields CDR1 MNHNS and CDR2 SASEGT. CDR3 in DNA: TGTGCCAGCAGTCAGGGACAGGCAAGTGACGAGCAGTACTTC. Protein sequence: CASSQGQASDEQYF.

Here the CDR3 reads CASRTGTPPYEQYF. Written as DNA, the CDR3 is TGTGCAAGTCGCACCGGGACGCCTCCCTACGAGCAGTACTTC. The chain employs TRBV12-2 and TRBJ2-7. TRBV12-2 is annotated as a pseudogene. The CDR3 is 14 residues long.

The rearrangement uses TRBV6-1 and TRBJ1-1; 9 bases align to TRBD1. J lost 5 bases, V lost 5 bases, and 6 bases had no gene match. Germline assignment: CDR1 MNHNS and CDR2 SASEGT. This CDR3 is 14 amino acids long. The CDR3: CASSRTGEETEAFF. As DNA, the CDR3 is TGTGCCAGCAGTCGGACAGGGGAGGAGACTGAAGCTTTCTTT.

J is TRBJ1-1 and V is TRBV2, with a tentative D call TRBD1 (5 bases). V lost 6 bases and J lost 10, with 15 bases in between. Germline CDR1 is SNHLY and CDR2 is FYNNEI. The CDR3 contains 12 residues. CDR3 amino acids: CASRIGRRGAFF. CDR3 in DNA: TGTGCCAGCAGAATCGGCAGAAGGGGAGCTTTCTTT.

This clone was found a few times. The J gene is TRBJ1-1, the V gene TRBV6-5; unclear D gene. The germline V and J ends were trimmed by 2 bases and 4 bases, with 8 bases remaining between them. The CDR3 spans 13 residues. Germline values: CDR1 MNHEY, CDR2 SVGAGI. The CDR3, as DNA: TGTGCCAGCAGTTACGGGGTTGGCACTGAAGCTTTCTTT. As protein: CASSYGVGTEAFF.

The V and J genes are TRBV5-6 and TRBJ2-4; 9 nucleotides line up with TRBD1. Germline-derived CDR1 and CDR2 are SGHDT and YYEEEE. V lost 5 bases and J lost 9; bases outside the gene matches: 9. The CDR3 runs 14 residues. CDR3 sequence: CASSTRDRVGIQYF. The CDR3 DNA follows: TGTGCCAGCAGTACCCGGGACAGGGTGGGCATTCAGTACTTC.

The chain uses TRBV6-6 and TRBJ1-2; D uncertain. V dropped 8 bases and J dropped 4 bases, with 11 bases sitting between them. Germline lookup yields CDR1 MNHNY and CDR2 SVGAGI (reference sequence). This CDR3 region has 12 residues. CDR3 coding DNA: TGTGCCAGCGGAAACCCCGGCTATGGCTACACCTTC. This encodes CASGNPGYGYTF.

The rearrangement links TRBV28 to TRBJ2-1; tentative D call: TRBD1 (5 bases). V gave up 7 bases and J gave up 4 bases, with 14 bases separating them. The V gene's germline CDR1 is MDHEN and CDR2 SYDVKM. The CDR3 loop spans 14 amino acids. CDR3 residues: CASNPDNVYNEQFF. DNA for the CDR3: TGTGCCAGCAATCCGGACAACGTATACAATGAGCAGTTCTTC.

This clone was observed a single time. The rearrangement uses TRBV28 and TRBJ2-1; no definite D call. CDR1 is MDHEN and CDR2 is SYDVKM in the germline V gene. This CDR3 is built from 12 residues. V dropped 5 bases and J dropped 2 bases, with 4 bases sitting between them. CDR3 DNA: TGTGCCAGCAGTGTAACCTACAATGAGCAGTTCTTC. Protein sequence: CASSVTYNEQFF.

This clone was recorded once. V is TRBV4-2 and J is TRBJ1-3; D might be TRBD1 (5 bases). In germline, CDR1 is LGHNA, CDR2 YNFKEQ. V was clipped by 4 bases and J by 0 bases, with 13 bases between them. The CDR3 loop spans 16 amino acids. The CDR3 is CASSPTLDSSGNTIYF. CDR3 DNA sequence: TGTGCCAGCAGCCCGACCCTAGACAGCTCTGGAAACACCATATATTTT.

The rearrangement links TRBV27 to TRBJ1-4, with D hard to call. V dropped 8 bases and J dropped 5 bases, with 12 bases sitting between them. CDR1 and CDR2 (germline): MNHEY, SMNVEV (reference sequence). The CDR3 runs to 13 residues. CDR3 loop: CASSRIENEKLFF. Here the CDR3 DNA reads TGTGCCAGCTCCCGGATCGAAAATGAAAAACTGTTTTTT.

The V gene is TRBV2, the J gene TRBJ1-2, with D uncertain. Per the germline V gene, CDR1 is SNHLY and CDR2 is FYNNEI. V lost 7 bases, J lost 4 bases, and 7 bases lay in between. The CDR3 spans 11 residues. In DNA, the CDR3 is TGTGCCAGCACTGGGCGCTATGGCTACACCTTC. Residues: CASTGRYGYTF.

The chain joins TRBV5-5 to TRBJ2-3; D is undetermined. Germline lookup yields CDR1 SGHKS and CDR2 YYEKEE (reference sequence). V gave up 0 bases and J gave up 2 bases, with 13 bases separating them. The CDR3 spans 16 residues. DNA of the CDR3: TGTGCCAGCAGCTTGGGGCAGGAAATTTCCACAGATACGCAGTATTTT. Translating it yields CASSLGQEISTDTQYF.

The chain uses TRBV9 and TRBJ2-7, with 11 bases fitting TRBD1. V shed 3 bases, J shed 6 bases, and the junction held 11 bases outside the gene matches. The CDR3 loop spans 16 amino acids. The germline V gene has CDR1 SGDLS and CDR2 YYNGEE. CDR3 region: CASSGGTGTGGVEQYF. In nucleotides, the CDR3 is TGTGCCAGCAGCGGGGGGACCGGGACAGGGGGTGTCGAGCAGTACTTC.

This chain connects TRBV11-2 to TRBJ1-1, with D possibly TRBD1 on 6 matching bases. Trimming left V 1 base short and J 2 bases short, with 14 bases between. Germline V gene sequence: CDR1 SGHAT, CDR2 FQNNGV. CDR3 size: 16 residues. CDR3 sequence (DNA): TGTGCCAGCAGCTTAGCTGGGGGCCCGAGAAACACTGAAGCTTTCTTT. Its protein product is CASSLAGGPRNTEAFF.

The sample holds one count of this clone. This chain connects TRBV5-6 to TRBJ2-1; D remains ambiguous. V was trimmed by 2 bases and J by 8 bases, leaving 11 bases between them. The CDR3 spans 13 residues. CDR1 is SGHDT, CDR2 YYEEEE, per germline. CDR3 region: CASSFGSGDEQFF. DNA of the CDR3: TGTGCCAGCAGCTTTGGGTCGGGCGATGAGCAGTTCTTC.